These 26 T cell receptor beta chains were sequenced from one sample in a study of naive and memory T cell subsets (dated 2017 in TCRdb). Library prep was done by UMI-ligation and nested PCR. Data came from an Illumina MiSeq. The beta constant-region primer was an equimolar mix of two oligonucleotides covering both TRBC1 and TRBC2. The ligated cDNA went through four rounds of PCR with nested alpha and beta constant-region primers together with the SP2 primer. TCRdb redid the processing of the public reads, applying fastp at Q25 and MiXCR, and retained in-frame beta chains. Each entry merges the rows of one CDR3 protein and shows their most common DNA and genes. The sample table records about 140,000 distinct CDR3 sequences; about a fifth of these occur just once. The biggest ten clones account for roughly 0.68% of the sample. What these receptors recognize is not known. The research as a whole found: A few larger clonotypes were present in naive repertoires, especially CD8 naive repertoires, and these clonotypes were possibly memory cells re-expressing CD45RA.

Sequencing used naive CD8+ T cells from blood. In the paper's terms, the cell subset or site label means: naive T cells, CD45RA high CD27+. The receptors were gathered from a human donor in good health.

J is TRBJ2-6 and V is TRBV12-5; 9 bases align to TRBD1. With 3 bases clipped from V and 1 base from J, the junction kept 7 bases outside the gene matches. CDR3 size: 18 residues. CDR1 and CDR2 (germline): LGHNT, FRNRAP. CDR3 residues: CASGFDGQGTSGANVLTF. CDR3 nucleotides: TGTGCTAGTGGTTTTGACGGACAGGGGACGTCTGGGGCCAACGTCCTGACTTTC.

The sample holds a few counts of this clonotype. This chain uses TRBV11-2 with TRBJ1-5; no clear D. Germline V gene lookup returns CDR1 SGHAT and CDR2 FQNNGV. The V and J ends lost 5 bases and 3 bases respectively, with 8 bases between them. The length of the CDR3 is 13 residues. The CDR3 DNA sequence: TGTGCCAGCAGCCTCAGCCTCAATCAGCCCCAGCATTTT. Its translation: CASSLSLNQPQHF.

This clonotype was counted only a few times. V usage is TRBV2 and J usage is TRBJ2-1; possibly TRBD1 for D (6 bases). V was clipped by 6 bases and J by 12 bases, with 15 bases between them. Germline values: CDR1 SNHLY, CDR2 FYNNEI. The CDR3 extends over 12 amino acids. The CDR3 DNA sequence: TGTGCCAGCAGCGAGAAACAGGGCTGGCAGTTCTTC. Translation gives CASSEKQGWQFF.

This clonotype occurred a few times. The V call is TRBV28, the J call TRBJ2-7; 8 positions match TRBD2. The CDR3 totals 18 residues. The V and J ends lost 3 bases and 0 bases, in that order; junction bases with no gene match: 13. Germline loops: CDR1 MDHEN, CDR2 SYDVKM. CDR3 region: CASSFAHKLAERSYEQYF. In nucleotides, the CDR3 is TGTGCCAGCAGTTTCGCACACAAACTAGCGGAACGCTCCTACGAGCAGTACTTC.

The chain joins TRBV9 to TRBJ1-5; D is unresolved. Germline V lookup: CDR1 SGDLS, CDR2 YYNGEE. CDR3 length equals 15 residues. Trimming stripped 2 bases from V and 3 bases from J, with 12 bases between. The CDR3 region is CASSVSEGVNQPQHF. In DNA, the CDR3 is TGTGCCAGCAGCGTCTCAGAGGGCGTCAATCAGCCCCAGCATTTT. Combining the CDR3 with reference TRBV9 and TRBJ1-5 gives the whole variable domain DSGVTQTPKHLITATGQRVTLRCSPRSGDLSVYWYQQSLDQGLQFLIQYYNGEERAKGNILERFSAQQFPDLHSELNLSSLELGDSALYFCASSVSEGVNQPQHFGDGTRLSIL.

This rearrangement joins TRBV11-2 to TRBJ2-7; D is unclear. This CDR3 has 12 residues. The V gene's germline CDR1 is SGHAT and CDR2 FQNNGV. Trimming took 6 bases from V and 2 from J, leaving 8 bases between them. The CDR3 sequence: CASRKMAYEQYF. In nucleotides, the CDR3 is TGTGCCAGCAGAAAGATGGCCTACGAGCAGTACTTC.

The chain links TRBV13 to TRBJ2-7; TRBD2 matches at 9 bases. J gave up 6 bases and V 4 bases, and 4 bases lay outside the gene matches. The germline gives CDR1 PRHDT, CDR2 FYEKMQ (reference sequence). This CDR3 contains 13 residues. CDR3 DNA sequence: TGTGCCAGCAGCTCTCGCGGGAGGGGCGAGCAGTACTTC. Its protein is CASSSRGRGEQYF. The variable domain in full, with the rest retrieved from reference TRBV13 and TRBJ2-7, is AAGVIQSPRHLIKEKRETATLKCYPIPRHDTVYWYQQGPGQDPQFLISFYEKMQSDKGSIPDRFSAQQFSDYHSELNMSSLELGDSALYFCASSSRGRGEQYFGPGTRLTVT.

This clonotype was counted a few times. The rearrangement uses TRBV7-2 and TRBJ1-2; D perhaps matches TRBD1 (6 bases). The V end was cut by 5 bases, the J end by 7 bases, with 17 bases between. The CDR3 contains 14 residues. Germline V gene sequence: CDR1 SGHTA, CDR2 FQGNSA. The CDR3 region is CASSPRGHVFGYTF. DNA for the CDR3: TGTGCCAGCAGCCCCAGGGGCCACGTATTTGGCTACACCTTC. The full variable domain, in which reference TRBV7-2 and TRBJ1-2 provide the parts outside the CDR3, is GAGVSQSPSNKVTEKGKDVELRCDPISGHTALYWYRQSLGQGLEFLIYFQGNSAPDKSGLPSDRFSAERTGGSVSTLTIQRTQQEDSAVYLCASSPRGHVFGYTFGSGTRLTVV.

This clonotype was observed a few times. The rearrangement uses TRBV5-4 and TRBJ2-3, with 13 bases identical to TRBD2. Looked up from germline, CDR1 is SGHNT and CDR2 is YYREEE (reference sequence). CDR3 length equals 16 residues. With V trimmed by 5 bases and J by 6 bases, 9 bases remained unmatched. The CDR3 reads CASRVLAGGPQDTQYF. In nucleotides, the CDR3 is TGTGCCAGCAGGGTACTAGCGGGAGGGCCTCAGGATACGCAGTATTTT. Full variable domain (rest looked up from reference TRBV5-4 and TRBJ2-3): ETGVTQSPTHLIKTRGQQVTLRCSSQSGHNTVSWYQQALGQGPQFIFQYYREEENGRGNFPPRFSGLQFPNYSSELNVNALELDDSALYLCASRVLAGGPQDTQYFGPGTRLTVL.

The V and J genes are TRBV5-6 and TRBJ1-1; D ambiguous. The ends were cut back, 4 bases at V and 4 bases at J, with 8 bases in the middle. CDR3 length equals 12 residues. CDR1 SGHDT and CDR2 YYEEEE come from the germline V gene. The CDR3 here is CASSTPATEAFF. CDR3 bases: TGTGCCAGCAGCACCCCGGCCACTGAAGCTTTCTTT.

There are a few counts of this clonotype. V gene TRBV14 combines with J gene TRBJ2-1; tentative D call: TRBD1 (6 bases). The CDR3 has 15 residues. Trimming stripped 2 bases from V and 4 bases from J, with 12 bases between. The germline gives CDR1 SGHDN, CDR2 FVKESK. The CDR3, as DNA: TGTGCCAGCAGCCAACTGGACAGCAATTACAATGAGCAGTTCTTC. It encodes CASSQLDSNYNEQFF.

In nucleotides, the CDR3 is TGTGCCAGCCTAAGGGGGGGACTAGTAGGTCTTGAGCAGTTCTTC. Encoded protein: CASLRGGLVGLEQFF. The chain has TRBV28 and TRBJ2-1, with 8 positions matching TRBD2. The CDR3 is made up of 15 amino acids. CDR1 and CDR2 from the germline V gene are MDHEN and SYDVKM. J lost 9 bases, V lost 8 bases, and 15 bases had no gene match.

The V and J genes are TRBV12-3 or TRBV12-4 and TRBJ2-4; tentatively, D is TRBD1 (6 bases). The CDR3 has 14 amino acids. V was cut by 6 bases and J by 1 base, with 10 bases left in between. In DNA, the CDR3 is TGTGCCAGCAGCATTACAGGGGCCAAAAACATTCAGTACTTC. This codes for CASSITGAKNIQYF.

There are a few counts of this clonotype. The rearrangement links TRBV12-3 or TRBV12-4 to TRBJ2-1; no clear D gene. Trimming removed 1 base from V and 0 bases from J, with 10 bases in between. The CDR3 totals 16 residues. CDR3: CASSLDSPRSYNEQFF. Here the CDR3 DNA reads TGTGCCAGCAGTTTAGATTCCCCTCGCTCCTACAATGAGCAGTTCTTC.

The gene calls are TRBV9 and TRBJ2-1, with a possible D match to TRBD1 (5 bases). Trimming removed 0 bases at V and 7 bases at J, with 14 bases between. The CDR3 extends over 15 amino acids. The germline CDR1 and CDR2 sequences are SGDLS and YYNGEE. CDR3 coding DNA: TGTGCCAGCAGCGTAGGGGGCGGAAGCTATAATGAGCAGTTCTTC. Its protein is CASSVGGGSYNEQFF.

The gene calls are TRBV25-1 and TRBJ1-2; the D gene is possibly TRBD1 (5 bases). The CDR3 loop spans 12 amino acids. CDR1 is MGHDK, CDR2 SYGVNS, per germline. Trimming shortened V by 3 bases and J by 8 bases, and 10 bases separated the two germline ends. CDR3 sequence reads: CASSEGPEGYTF. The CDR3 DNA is TGTGCCAGCAGTGAGGGGCCGGAAGGCTACACCTTC.

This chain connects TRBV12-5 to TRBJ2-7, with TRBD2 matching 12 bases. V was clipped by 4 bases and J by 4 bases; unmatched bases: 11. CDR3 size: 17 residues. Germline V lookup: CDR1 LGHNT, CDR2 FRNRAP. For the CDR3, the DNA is TGTGCTAGTGGTTCATATGAACCAGGACTAGCGGGGTACGAGCAGTACTTC. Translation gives CASGSYEPGLAGYEQYF.

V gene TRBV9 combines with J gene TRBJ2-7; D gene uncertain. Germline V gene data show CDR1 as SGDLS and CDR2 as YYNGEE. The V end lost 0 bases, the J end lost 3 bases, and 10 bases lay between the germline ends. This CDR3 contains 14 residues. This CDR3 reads CASSVGTGHYEQYF. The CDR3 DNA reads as TGTGCCAGCAGCGTAGGCACCGGGCACTACGAGCAGTACTTC.

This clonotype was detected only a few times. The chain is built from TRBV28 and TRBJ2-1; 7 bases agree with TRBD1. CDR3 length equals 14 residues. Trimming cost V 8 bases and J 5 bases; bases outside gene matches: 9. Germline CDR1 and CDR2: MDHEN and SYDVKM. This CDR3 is CASVTGTADNEQFF. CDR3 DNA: TGTGCCAGCGTGACCGGGACAGCAGACAATGAGCAGTTCTTC. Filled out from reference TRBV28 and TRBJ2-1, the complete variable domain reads DVKVTQSSRYLVKRTGEKVFLECVQDMDHENMFWYRQDPGLGLRLIYFSYDVKMKEKGDIPEGYSVSREKKERFSLILESASTNQTSMYLCASVTGTADNEQFFGPGTRLTVL.

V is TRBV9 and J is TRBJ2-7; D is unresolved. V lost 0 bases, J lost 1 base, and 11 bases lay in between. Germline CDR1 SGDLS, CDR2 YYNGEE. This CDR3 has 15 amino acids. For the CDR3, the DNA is TGTGCCAGCAGCGTAGACGTAAGCCTTTCCTACGAGCAGTACTTC. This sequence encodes CASSVDVSLSYEQYF.

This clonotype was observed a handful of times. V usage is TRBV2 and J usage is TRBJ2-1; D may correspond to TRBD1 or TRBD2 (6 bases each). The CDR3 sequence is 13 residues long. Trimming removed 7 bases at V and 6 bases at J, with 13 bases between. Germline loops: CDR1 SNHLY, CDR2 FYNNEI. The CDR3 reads CASIGGRTNEQFF. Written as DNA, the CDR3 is TGTGCCAGCATAGGGGGGCGAACCAATGAGCAGTTCTTC. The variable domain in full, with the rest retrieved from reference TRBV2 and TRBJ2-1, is EPEVTQTPSHQVTQMGQEVILRCVPISNHLYFYWYRQILGQKVEFLVSFYNNEISEKSEIFDDQFSVERPDGSNFTLKIRSTKLEDSAMYFCASIGGRTNEQFFGPGTRLTVL.

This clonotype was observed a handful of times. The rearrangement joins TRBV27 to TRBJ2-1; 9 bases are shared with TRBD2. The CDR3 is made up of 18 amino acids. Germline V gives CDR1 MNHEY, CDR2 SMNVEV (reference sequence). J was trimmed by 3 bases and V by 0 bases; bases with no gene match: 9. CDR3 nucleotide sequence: TGTGCCAGCAGTTTATCGAGTCCGGGCGGGAGGGTCTACAATGAGCAGTTCTTC. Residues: CASSLSSPGGRVYNEQFF.

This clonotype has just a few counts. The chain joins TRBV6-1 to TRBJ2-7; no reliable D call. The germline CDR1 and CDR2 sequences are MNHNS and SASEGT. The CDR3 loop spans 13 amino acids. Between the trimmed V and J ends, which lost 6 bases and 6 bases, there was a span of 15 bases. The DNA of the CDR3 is TGTGCCAGCAGCCCGGACCCTTTCTTCGAGCAGTACTTC. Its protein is CASSPDPFFEQYF.

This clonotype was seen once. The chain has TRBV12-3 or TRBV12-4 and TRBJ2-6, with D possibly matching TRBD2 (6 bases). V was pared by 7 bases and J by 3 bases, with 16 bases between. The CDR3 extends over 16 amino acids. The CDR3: CASTLHGGRGANVLTF. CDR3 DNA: TGTGCCAGCACCCTCCACGGGGGACGTGGGGCCAACGTCCTGACTTTC.

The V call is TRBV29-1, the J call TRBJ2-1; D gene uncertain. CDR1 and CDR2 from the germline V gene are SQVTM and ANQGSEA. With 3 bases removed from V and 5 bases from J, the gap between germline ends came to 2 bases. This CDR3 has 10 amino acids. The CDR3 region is CSVDHNEQFF. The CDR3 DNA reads TGCAGCGTTGATCACAATGAGCAGTTCTTC.

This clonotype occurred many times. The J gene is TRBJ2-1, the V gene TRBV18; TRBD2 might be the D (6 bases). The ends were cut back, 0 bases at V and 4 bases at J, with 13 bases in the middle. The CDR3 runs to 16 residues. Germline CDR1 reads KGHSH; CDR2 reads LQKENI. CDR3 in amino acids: CASSPPLAEIYNEQFF. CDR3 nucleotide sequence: TGTGCCAGCTCACCACCGTTAGCGGAGATATACAATGAGCAGTTCTTC. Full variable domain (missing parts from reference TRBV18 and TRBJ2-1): NAGVMQNPRHLVRRRGQEARLRCSPMKGHSHVYWYRQLPEEGLKFMVYLQKENIIDESGMPKERFSAEFPKEGPSILRIQQVVRGDSAAYFCASSPPLAEIYNEQFFGPGTRLTVL.